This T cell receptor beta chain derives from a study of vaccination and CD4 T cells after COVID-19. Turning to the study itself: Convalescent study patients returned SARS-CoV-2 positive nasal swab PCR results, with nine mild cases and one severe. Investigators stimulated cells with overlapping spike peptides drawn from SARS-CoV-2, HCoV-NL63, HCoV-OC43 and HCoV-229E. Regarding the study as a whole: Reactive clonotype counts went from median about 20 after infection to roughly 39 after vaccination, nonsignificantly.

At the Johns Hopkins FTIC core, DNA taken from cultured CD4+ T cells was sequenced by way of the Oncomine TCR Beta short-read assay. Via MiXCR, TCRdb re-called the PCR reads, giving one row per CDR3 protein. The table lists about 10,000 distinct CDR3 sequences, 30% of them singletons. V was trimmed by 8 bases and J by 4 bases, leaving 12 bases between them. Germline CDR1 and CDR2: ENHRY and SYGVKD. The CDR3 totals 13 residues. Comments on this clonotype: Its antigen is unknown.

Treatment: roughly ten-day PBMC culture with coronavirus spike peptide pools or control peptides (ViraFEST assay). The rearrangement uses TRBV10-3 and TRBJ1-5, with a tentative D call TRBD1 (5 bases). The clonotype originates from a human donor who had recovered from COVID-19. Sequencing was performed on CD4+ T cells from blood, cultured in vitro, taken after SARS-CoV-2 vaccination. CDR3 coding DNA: TGTGCCATCCGCAGAGGGGCAAATCAGCCCCAGCATTTT. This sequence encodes CAIRRGANQPQHF.